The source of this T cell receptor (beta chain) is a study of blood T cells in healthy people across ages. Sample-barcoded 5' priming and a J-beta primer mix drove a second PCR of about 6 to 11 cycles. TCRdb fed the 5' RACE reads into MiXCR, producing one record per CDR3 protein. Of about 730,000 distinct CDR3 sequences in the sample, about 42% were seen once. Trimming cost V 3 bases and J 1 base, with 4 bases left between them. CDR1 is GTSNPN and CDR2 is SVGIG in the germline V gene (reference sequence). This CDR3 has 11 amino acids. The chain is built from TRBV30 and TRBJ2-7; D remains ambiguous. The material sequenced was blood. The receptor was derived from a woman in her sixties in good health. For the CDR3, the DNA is TGTGCCTGGAGGAAGTCCTACGAGCAGTACTTC. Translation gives CAWRKSYEQYF.